This is a list of T cell receptor beta chains from one sample in a study of shared clonotypes between healthy human individuals. The method was immunoSEQ multiplex PCR; TCRdb's version includes in-frame clones alone and lacks a portion of them. The profile shows 850,000 to 1,100,000 clones, about 72% of them singletons. Input material: memory CD4+ T cells from PBMCs. These receptors were obtained from a young man in good health. Some clones in this sample may be carry-over from other donors' samples. Each CDR3 is given with its conserved first and last residue. D genes are given only for firm matches. Size tells how often a clone was seen (once, few, many) or the class of an expanded clone, and some rows leave it out.

d_call	v_call	j_call	clone_size	cdr3_aa	cdr3_nt
-	TRBV6-1	TRBJ2-1	-	CASSLQVSSYNEQFF	TGTGCCAGCAGTCTACAGGTTAGCTCCTACAATGAGCAGTTCTTC
-	TRBV10-3	TRBJ2-7	-	CAISGGSIGYEQYF	TGTGCCATCAGTGGGGGCTCTATTGGCTACGAGCAGTACTTC
-	TRBV14	TRBJ2-3	-	CASSYLPYVPDTQYF	TGTGCCAGCAGCTACCTACCCTACGTGCCAGATACGCAGTATTTT
-	TRBV27	TRBJ2-7	-	CASSLQGFYEQYF	TGTGCCAGCAGCTTGCAGGGTTTCTACGAGCAGTACTTC
TRBD2	TRBV7-2	TRBJ2-3	-	CASSLLGLAGGGDTQYF	TGTGCCAGCAGTCTTTTAGGACTAGCGGGAGGAGGTGATACGCAGTATTTT
TRBD1	TRBV27	TRBJ1-5	-	CASRRHQGAGQPQHF	TGTGCCAGCAGAAGACACCAGGGGGCAGGGCAGCCCCAGCATTTT
-	TRBV28	TRBJ2-6	few	CASSSENLSGANVLTF	TGTGCCAGCAGTTCCGAGAACCTCTCTGGGGCCAACGTCCTGACTTTC
TRBD1	TRBV29-1	TRBJ2-5	-	CSAGTGQETQYF	TGCAGCGCAGGGACAGGACAAGAGACCCAGTACTTC
TRBD2	TRBV11-2	TRBJ2-1	-	CASSFGTSGSYNEQFF	TGTGCCAGCAGCTTTGGGACTAGCGGCTCCTACAATGAGCAGTTCTTC
-	TRBV11-2	TRBJ1-1	-	CASSRSRTNTEAFF	TGTGCCAGCAGCCGCAGCAGGACGAACACTGAAGCTTTCTTT
TRBD2	TRBV11-2	TRBJ2-1	-	CASSLDSLGGASGPRNEQFF	TGTGCCAGCAGCTTAGATAGTTTGGGTGGGGCTAGCGGGCCTCGGAATGAGCAGTTCTTC
-	TRBV5-6	TRBJ2-3	-	CASSPGHGGVTDTQYF	TGTGCCAGCAGCCCCGGACACGGCGGAGTCACAGATACGCAGTATTTT
-	TRBV6-5	TRBJ1-1	-	CASSRTRRSEAFF	TGTGCCAGCAGTAGAACGAGACGTTCTGAAGCTTTCTTT
-	TRBV30	TRBJ2-2	-	CAWRQQGPGELFF	TGTGCCTGGAGACAACAGGGCCCCGGGGAGCTGTTTTTT
TRBD1	TRBV6-5	TRBJ1-2	few	CASSYSGTAAGYTF	TGTGCCAGCAGTTACTCCGGGACAGCAGCAGGCTACACCTTC
-	TRBV15	TRBJ2-7	few	CATSRSQGNRVRQYF	TGTGCCACCAGCAGATCCCAAGGAAACCGGGTCAGGCAGTACTTC
-	TRBV7-2	TRBJ2-3	-	CASSLDRVVDTQYF	TGTGCCAGCAGCTTAGATAGGGTAGTAGATACGCAGTATTTT
TRBD1	TRBV28	TRBJ2-5	few	CASSDWGQGKETQYF	TGTGCCAGCAGTGACTGGGGACAGGGGAAAGAGACCCAGTACTTC
-	TRBV4-1	TRBJ2-3	-	CASSPPVGATDTQYF	TGCGCCAGCAGCCCTCCGGTTGGGGCCACAGATACGCAGTATTTT
-	TRBV7-2	TRBJ2-1	-	CASSNFRLPYNEQFF	TGTGCCAGCAGCAATTTTAGACTCCCCTACAATGAGCAGTTCTTC
-	TRBV18	TRBJ1-1	-	CASSPPPKVRNTEAFF	TGTGCCAGCTCACCGCCCCCAAAAGTCAGGAACACTGAAGCTTTCTTT
TRBD2	TRBV19	TRBJ2-7	-	CASRGTSYEQYF	TGTGCCAGTAGGGGGACTAGCTACGAGCAGTACTTC
-	TRBV18	TRBJ2-1	-	CASSPPGGEQFF	TGTGCCAGCTCACCACCGGGAGGTGAGCAGTTCTTC
TRBD1	TRBV19	TRBJ1-2	-	CASTPRQGNYGYTF	TGTGCCAGTACCCCCCGACAGGGGAACTATGGCTACACCTTC